This T cell receptor (beta chain) was observed in a study of blood T cell repertoires in COVID-19. About the research overall: The United States, Italy and Spain were the sources of the acute and convalescent COVID-19 samples. Sources were T cells, B-cell-depleted T cells, or PBMCs; the material itself was cDNA or gDNA.

In the source study's methods: Amplification of reference gene primers provided the estimated nucleated cell counts. The data were produced by immunoSEQ multiplex PCR, yet TCRdb's version contains in-frame clones alone and is incomplete. The V and J calls and the clone size are those of that table, but D and trimming were determined from the DNA. This sample carries some 160,000 clones, more than 65% of them seen once, and the ten largest clones take approximately 15%. CDR3 length equals 14 residues. V was clipped by 7 bases and J by 8 bases, with 20 bases between them. Germline lookup yields CDR1 MDHEN and CDR2 SYDVKM. This clone showed up just a few times.

Sample: peripheral blood. The clonotype comes from a woman aged 80 or older with acute or convalescent COVID-19. The chain joins TRBV28 to TRBJ1-2; tentative D call: TRBD1 (6 bases). CDR3 in amino acids: CASTPGGGAGGYTF. CDR3 bases: TGTGCCAGCACGCCCGGGGGGGGCGCTGGGGGCTACACCTTC.